This T cell receptor (beta chain) was profiled in a study of cytomegalovirus exposure and HLA in healthy donors. Overall study: Within the Caucasian-associated ancestry cluster were 65% to 85% of the approximately 400 genotyped donors. Overall study results and limits: From TCR beta sequences, most subjects' HLA-A and HLA-B alleles were reportedly predicted accurately. In a later analysis, at a false discovery rate of 0.05, 15,000 to 20,000 TCR beta sequences matched HLA alleles.

The PCR had 60 Vbeta and 13 Jbeta primers. Here immunoSEQ multiplex PCR was the method, and the copy in TCRdb shows in-frame clones only, minus some. This sample has under 150,000 clones; about 75% occur once, and the top ten carry roughly 1.3%. Each donor was nominally healthy when sampled (though unrecorded immune exposures were likely). Note on this clone: What it binds is unknown.

In germline, CDR1 is LGHNA, CDR2 YNFKEQ. V was trimmed by 2 bases and J by 11 bases, leaving 18 bases between them. There are 14 residues in the CDR3. What was sequenced was PBMCs. The chain uses TRBV4-2 and TRBJ2-5; D is possibly TRBD1 (5 bases). The source of this sequence is a middle-aged woman in good health and CMV-seronegative. The DNA of the CDR3 is TGTGCCAGCAGCCAATCCAGGGTAGCAGGTGAGCAGTACTTC. Translating gives CASSQSRVAGEQYF.